This is a list of T cell receptor beta chains from one sample in a study of blood T cell repertoires in COVID-19. The method was immunoSEQ multiplex PCR; TCRdb's version includes in-frame clones alone and lacks a portion of them. Here the sample spans around 210,000 clones, 65% to 90% being singletons. Source material: peripheral blood. The receptors stem from a man in his forties or fifties with COVID-19, enrolled during active disease. The CDR3 runs from the conserved cysteine through the conserved F or W. The D gene is left open where the match is weak. Clone size, where shown, is once, few, many, or a class for clones that have expanded.

D,length,J,V,size,CDR3,DNA
TRBD1,15,TRBJ2-7,TRBV5-1,-,CASSQPTTGVYEQYF,TGCGCCAGCAGCCAGCCGACGACAGGGGTCTACGAGCAGTACTTC
TRBD1,15,TRBJ1-1,TRBV18,-,CASSQGQGFTTEAFF,TGTGCCAGCTCGCAAGGACAGGGATTTACCACTGAAGCTTTCTTT
-,17,TRBJ1-6,TRBV28,-,CASSLKGALSANSPLHF,TGTGCCAGCAGTTTAAAAGGAGCGCTGTCGGCTAATTCACCCCTCCACTTT
-,16,TRBJ2-7,TRBV6-2/TRBV6-3,-,CASSYRRRVTGYEQYF,TGTGCCAGCAGTTACCGCCGACGAGTGACGGGCTACGAGCAGTACTTC
-,13,TRBJ2-2,TRBV27,-,CASSRQGPGELFF,TGTGCCAGCAGTCGTCAGGGCCCCGGGGAGCTGTTTTTT
-,14,TRBJ2-3,TRBV6-2/TRBV6-3,-,CASSYSGRTDTQYF,TGTGCCAGCAGTTACTCGGGCCGCACAGATACGCAGTATTTT
-,13,TRBJ2-3,TRBV4-2,-,CASSQTTTDTQYF,TGTGCCAGCAGCCAAACTACCACAGATACGCAGTATTTT
TRBD1,16,TRBJ2-1,TRBV4-1,-,CASSHPRGDRGNEQFF,TGCGCCAGCAGCCACCCCCGTGGGGACAGGGGCAATGAGCAGTTCTTC
-,15,TRBJ1-1,TRBV6-5,-,CASSTATRGGTEAFF,TGTGCCAGCAGTACAGCTACAAGGGGGGGGACTGAAGCTTTCTTT
-,13,TRBJ2-7,TRBV6-2/TRBV6-3,-,CASSLGPYLEQYF,TGTGCCAGCAGTTTGGGGCCATACCTGGAGCAGTACTTC
TRBD1,14,TRBJ1-1,TRBV3-1/TRBV3-2,-,CASTSQGVITEAFF,TGTGCCAGCACATCACAGGGGGTAATCACTGAAGCTTTCTTT
-,15,TRBJ2-3,TRBV4-2,many,CASSHKGAGPDTQYF,TGTGCCAGCAGCCATAAAGGGGCGGGGCCAGATACGCAGTATTTT
TRBD2,18,TRBJ2-2,TRBV30,-,CAWSVWLAGFSNTGELFF,TGTGCCTGGAGTGTATGGCTAGCGGGGTTTTCGAACACCGGGGAGCTGTTTTTT
TRBD2,16,TRBJ2-1,TRBV30,few,CAWSGLAGASLREQFF,TGTGCCTGGAGTGGACTAGCGGGGGCTTCATTACGGGAGCAGTTCTTC
-,14,TRBJ2-2,TRBV3-1/TRBV3-2,-,CASSQTGNTGELFF,TGTGCCAGCAGCCAAACAGGGAACACCGGGGAGCTGTTTTTT
TRBD2,16,TRBJ2-1,TRBV7-2,-,CASSVLAGGLYNEQFF,TGTGCCAGCAGCGTACTAGCGGGGGGGCTCTACAATGAGCAGTTCTTC
-,15,TRBJ2-5,TRBV25-1,-,CASSGWRGDQETQYF,TGTGCCAGCAGTGGGTGGAGGGGTGACCAAGAGACCCAGTACTTC
-,16,TRBJ2-1,TRBV27,-,CASTSGVGVAYNEQFF,TGTGCCAGCACCTCAGGTGTCGGGGTAGCCTACAATGAGCAGTTCTTC
TRBD2,13,TRBJ2-7,TRBV2,-,CASSRGGANEQYF,TGTGCCAGCAGTCGGGGGGGTGCAAACGAGCAGTACTTC
TRBD2,16,TRBJ2-3,TRBV24-1,-,CATSDPRGGASDTQYF,TGTGCCACCAGTGACCCCCGGGGGGGGGCGTCAGATACGCAGTATTTT
-,16,TRBJ2-5,TRBV7-9,-,CASSSPFGVSVETQYF,TGTGCCAGCAGCTCTCCATTCGGGGTCTCGGTAGAGACCCAGTACTTC
TRBD2,14,TRBJ2-2,TRBV10-3,-,CAISDGGGPGELFF,TGTGCCATCAGTGACGGGGGGGGCCCCGGGGAGCTGTTTTTT
TRBD2,15,TRBJ2-4,TRBV6-2/TRBV6-3,few,CASSPNSGGADIQYF,TGTGCCAGCAGTCCGAATAGCGGGGGGGCTGACATTCAGTACTTC
TRBD1,13,TRBJ1-2,TRBV29-1,-,CSGGQGGSYGYTF,TGCAGCGGGGGACAGGGGGGATCCTATGGCTACACCTTC
-,15,TRBJ1-1,TRBV19,-,CASSIIAGLNTEAFF,TGTGCCAGTAGTATAATTGCGGGATTGAACACTGAAGCTTTCTTT
TRBD2,16,TRBJ2-1,TRBV11-2,-,CASSFPASGGAGEQFF,TGTGCCAGCAGCTTCCCGGCTAGCGGGGGGGCCGGTGAGCAGTTCTTC
-,14,TRBJ1-4,TRBV28,-,CASSLQGSHEKLFF,TGTGCCAGCAGTCTCCAGGGGAGCCATGAAAAACTGTTTTTT
-,14,TRBJ1-1,TRBV28,once,CASMEGGANTEAFF,TGTGCCAGCATGGAAGGGGGGGCCAACACTGAAGCTTTCTTT
-,14,TRBJ2-3,TRBV5-5,once,CASSGWGLTDTQYF,TGTGCCAGCTCCGGATGGGGGCTCACAGATACGCAGTATTTT
-,15,TRBJ2-7,TRBV11-1,-,CASRLGRAISYEQYF,TGTGCCAGCAGGTTGGGCAGGGCTATTTCCTACGAGCAGTACTTC
TRBD1,17,TRBJ2-1,TRBV30,-,CAWSRDRGYSSYNEQFF,TGTGCCTGGAGCCGGGACAGGGGGTATAGCTCCTACAATGAGCAGTTCTTC
-,14,TRBJ2-1,TRBV19,-,CASTWAGRDNEQFF,TGTGCCAGTACTTGGGCAGGGCGTGACAATGAGCAGTTCTTC
TRBD2,15,TRBJ2-1,TRBV25-1,once,CASSEWRGANNEQFF,TGTGCCAGCAGTGAATGGCGGGGGGCTAACAATGAGCAGTTCTTC
TRBD2,16,TRBJ2-1,TRBV10-3,-,CAISASSGGTYNEQFF,TGTGCCATCAGTGCCTCTAGCGGGGGGACCTACAATGAGCAGTTCTTC
TRBD1,14,TRBJ1-2,TRBV20-1,-,CSASLGQVTFGYTF,TGCAGTGCTAGTCTAGGACAGGTTACGTTTGGCTACACCTTC
-,15,TRBJ1-6,TRBV5-1,-,CASSLDGQTNSPLHF,TGCGCCAGCAGCTTGGATGGACAGACTAATTCACCCCTCCACTTT
-,13,TRBJ1-2,TRBV29-1,-,CSVDLRGLYGYTF,TGCAGCGTTGATCTCAGGGGCCTGTATGGCTACACCTTC
TRBD1,16,TRBJ1-5,TRBV7-8,-,CASSSRAGTGGQPQHF,TGTGCCAGCAGCTCACGAGCCGGGACAGGAGGTCAGCCCCAGCATTTT
TRBD1,16,TRBJ1-6,TRBV7-2,-,CASSYPGQGGNSPLHF,TGTGCCAGCAGCTACCCGGGACAGGGGGGGAATTCACCCCTCCACTTT
-,15,TRBJ1-1,TRBV4-1,-,CASSQVQGSGTEAFF,TGCGCCAGCAGCCAAGTGCAGGGGAGCGGCACTGAAGCTTTCTTT
-,16,TRBJ1-6,TRBV2,once,CASSTLQGAYNSPLHF,TGTGCCAGCAGTACCTTACAGGGCGCCTATAATTCACCCCTCCACTTT
-,14,TRBJ1-5,TRBV28,once,CASSLTGGNQPQHF,TGTGCCAGCAGTTTAACCGGGGGGAATCAGCCCCAGCATTTT
-,15,TRBJ2-2,TRBV4-3,once,CASSQESRVFGELFF,TGCGCCAGCAGCCAAGAGTCAAGAGTTTTCGGGGAGCTGTTTTTT
TRBD1,16,TRBJ2-1,TRBV11-3,-,CASSPIRDRDINEQFF,TGTGCCAGCAGCCCAATCCGGGACAGGGACATCAATGAGCAGTTCTTC
TRBD1,18,TRBJ2-5,TRBV20-1,-,CSASEPFLQGARRETQYF,TGCAGTGCTAGTGAGCCTTTTCTCCAGGGGGCCCGCAGAGAGACCCAGTACTTC
TRBD1,15,TRBJ1-3,TRBV6-4,-,CASSDGQGAGNTIYF,TGTGCCAGCAGTGACGGACAGGGGGCTGGAAACACCATATATTTT
TRBD2,13,TRBJ2-7,TRBV11-2,few,CASSPGLAGEQYF,TGTGCCAGCAGCCCAGGACTAGCAGGCGAGCAGTACTTC
-,14,TRBJ1-6,TRBV28,-,CASSPWEGNSPLHF,TGTGCCAGCAGTCCCTGGGAGGGGAACTCACCCCTCCACTTT
TRBD1,13,TRBJ1-5,TRBV27,-,CASSRTGDQPQHF,TGTGCCAGCAGCCGGACAGGAGATCAGCCCCAGCATTTT
-,17,TRBJ1-2,TRBV15,-,CATSRDRGAGRIYGYTF,TGTGCCACCAGCAGAGATCGGGGGGCGGGTAGGATCTATGGCTACACCTTC
TRBD1,17,TRBJ2-1,TRBV18,-,CASSPKGGRGLGNEQFF,TGTGCCAGCTCACCCAAAGGCGGCAGGGGGCTAGGCAATGAGCAGTTCTTC